This T cell receptor (beta chain) was sequenced during a study of shared clonotypes between healthy human individuals. Sorted-subset replicate PCRs used 200 ng DNA, approximately 30,000 T cell genomes. TCRdb's copy holds only in-frame clones and misses some; the assay was immunoSEQ multiplex PCR. The table shows about 2.3 million clones, with under 95% occurring only once. The CDR3 runs 22 residues. CDR1 and CDR2 (germline): SGHRS, YFSETQ. V dropped 2 bases and J dropped 3 bases, with 35 bases sitting between them. V gene TRBV5-1 combines with J gene TRBJ2-5, with D possibly matching TRBD2 (5 bases). The sequence derives from a man between 18 and 35 years old in good health. Some clones in this sample may be carry-over from other donors' samples. Sequenced input: naive CD4+ T cells from PBMCs. Subset here: CD45RA+ positively selected. CDR3: CASSLGPTERAGYPLGKETQYF. DNA for the CDR3: TGCGCCAGCAGCTTAGGGCCGACGGAGAGGGCTGGGTATCCGTTAGGAAAAGAGACCCAGTACTTC.